This T cell receptor beta chain was found in a study of T-cell memory formation after mild COVID-19. TCR alpha and TCR beta cDNA libraries carrying sample barcodes and UMIs came from 5'RACE with constant-segment primers. TCRdb reanalysed the 5' RACE reads using MiXCR and keeps one entry per CDR3 protein. The repertoire holds around 250,000 distinct CDR3 sequences, with about a sixth as singletons. Trimming left V 1 base short and J 0 bases short, with 7 bases between. The germline gives CDR1 SGHTA, CDR2 FQGNSA. This CDR3 has 15 amino acids. For this clonotype: Antigen specificity is unknown.

Regarding the study as a whole: Pre-infection memory carried some responding clones, suggesting that cross-reactive memory joined. Later expanders leaned toward CD4+, whereas clones contracting from day 15 to 85 were balanced CD4/CD8. The authors did not confirm SARS-CoV-2 specificity of second-wave clones peaking day 37.

This rearrangement joins TRBV7-2 to TRBJ2-4, with D possibly called TRBD1 or TRBD2 (5 bases each). The sequence was collected from a man between 18 and 29 years old who had mild COVID-19 (a few samples of this study predate the infection). Cell type and time point are not known. What was sequenced was PBMCs or a T cell subset sorted from them (not recorded which). The CDR3, as DNA: TGTGCCAGCAGCTTAGGGGACCTAGCCAAAAACATTCAGTACTTC. Translated, it gives CASSLGDLAKNIQYF.